This T cell receptor (beta chain) was identified during a study of molecular identifiers for immune sequencing clone quantification. Study outcomes and limitations: Single-cell amounts of spiked Jurkat TCR RNA were reportedly detectable among approximately 970,000 naive cells. Sizes of clones that are highly expanded could be underestimated (if identical TCR molecules share a barcode). Under 1% of molecules in naive cells, but over 97% of effector molecules, belonged to clones above 20 RNA copies.

TCRdb redid the calling of the PCR reads with MiXCR, one entry per CDR3 protein. The profile shows around 40,000 distinct CDR3 sequences, about 18% of them singletons. Concerning this clonotype: The antigen remains undetermined. One end of the junction does not line up with germline, which may come from a read error.

The CDR3 consists of 12 residues. This chain connects TRBV5-3 to TRBJ2-7; D call uncertain. TRBV5-3 carries the ORF label, with uncertain function. Sequencing was carried out using naive CD8+ T cells from blood, with Jurkat cell RNA spiked in. The subset is: FACS-sorted CD8+CD4-CCR7+CD45RA+ naive T cells. This clonotype was obtained from a human donor in good health. Some libraries in this study had Jurkat cell RNA spiked in. DNA of the CDR3: TGTGCCAGCAGCTCCCCTTCCTACGAGCAGTACTTC. This sequence encodes CASSSPSYEQYF.